Listed here are 17 T cell receptor beta chains from one sample, sequenced in a study of CD8+CD57+ T cells in acquired aplastic anemia. The template for TCR beta VDJ and CDR3 sequence profiling was genomic DNA. MiXCR was run by TCRdb on the reads, yielding one entry per CDR3 protein. The sample records around 180,000 distinct CDR3 sequences, about 60% being singletons. Sample: sorted CD4+, CD8+, or CD8+CD57+ T cells (not recorded which) from PBMCs. These TCRs come from a human donor in good health.

The V call is TRBV5-1, the J call TRBJ2-2; 8 bases line up with TRBD2. The trim removed 6 bases at V and 0 bases at J, leaving 10 bases unmatched. Germline-derived CDR1 and CDR2 are SGHRS and YFSETQ. This CDR3 comprises 17 residues. In DNA, the CDR3 is TGCGCCAGCACCTCAACTAACGGGAGGGCGAACACCGGGGAGCTGTTTTTT. Protein: CASTSTNGRANTGELFF.

This clonotype was recorded at least ten times. The V call is TRBV2, the J call TRBJ1-6, with D unclear. The CDR3 extends over 14 amino acids. CDR1 and CDR2 (germline): SNHLY, FYNNEI. Trimming removed 1 base from V and 8 bases from J, with 9 bases in between. Here the CDR3 DNA reads TGTGCCAGCAGTGAAGGGACGTTGGATTCACCCCTCCACTTT. Protein sequence: CASSEGTLDSPLHF.

The chain couples TRBV2 to TRBJ1-6; the D gene is possibly TRBD1 (5 bases). The germline V and J ends were trimmed by 5 bases and 13 bases, with 18 bases remaining between them. The germline V gene has CDR1 SNHLY and CDR2 FYNNEI. This CDR3 is built from 14 residues. The CDR3 bases are TGTGCCAGCAGTATTTTAACAGGAGTAAGTCCCCTCCACTTT. It is translated as CASSILTGVSPLHF.

The chain couples TRBV7-2 to TRBJ2-2; D unresolved. The V end lost 5 bases, the J end lost 2 bases, and 12 bases lay between the germline ends. This CDR3 comprises 15 residues. Germline V gives CDR1 SGHTA, CDR2 FQGNSA. The CDR3 nucleotides are TGTGCCAGCAGCCCGACGAGCAGAAACACCGGGGAGCTGTTTTTT. As protein: CASSPTSRNTGELFF.

The V call is TRBV20-1, the J call TRBJ2-5, with D perhaps given as TRBD1 or TRBD2 (6 bases each). Germline V gene data show CDR1 as DFQATT and CDR2 as SNEGSKA (reference sequence). The CDR3 loop spans 14 amino acids. The ends were cut back, 1 base at V and 10 bases at J, with 19 bases in the middle. The CDR3 DNA reads TGCAGTGCTAGAGGGGGGACGACGAGGGGGGACCAGTACTTC. Protein product: CSARGGTTRGDQYF.

V is TRBV2 and J is TRBJ1-6, with no clear D. Germline V gives CDR1 SNHLY, CDR2 FYNNEI. There are 14 residues in the CDR3. V gave up 1 base and J gave up 8 bases, with 9 bases separating them. The CDR3 protein is CASSEGLDYSPLHF. The CDR3 nucleotides read TGTGCCAGCAGTGAAGGTCTGGATTATTCACCCCTCCACTTT.

V usage is TRBV19 and J usage is TRBJ1-5; possibly TRBD1 for D (6 bases). The germline V and J ends were trimmed by 3 bases and 5 bases, with 11 bases remaining between them. Germline CDR1 reads LNHDA; CDR2 reads SQIVND (reference sequence). The CDR3 totals 14 residues. CDR3 amino acids: CASSMMGGDQPQHF. In DNA, the CDR3 is TGTGCCAGTAGTATGATGGGGGGCGATCAGCCCCAGCATTTT. Looking up the rest from reference TRBV19 and TRBJ1-5 gives the full variable domain: DGGITQSPKYLFRKEGQNVTLSCEQNLNHDAMYWYRQDPGQGLRLIYYSQIVNDFQKGDIAEGYSVSREKKESFPLTVTSAQKNPTAFYLCASSMMGGDQPQHFGDGTRLSIL.

Note on this clonotype: One junction end disagrees with the germline gene, perhaps due to a read error. The CDR3 here is CASSLVAFTDTQYF. The CDR3 coding sequence is TGCGCCAGCAGCTTGGTCGCGTTCACAGATACGCAGTATTTT. This rearrangement joins TRBV7-3 to TRBJ2-3; D is unclear. The CDR3 is 14 residues long. Germline V CDR1 and CDR2: SGHTA, FQGTGA.

The chain employs TRBV20-1 and TRBJ1-1; maybe TRBD1 (6 bases). The CDR3 runs 13 residues. Germline assignment: CDR1 DFQATT and CDR2 SNEGSKA (reference sequence). Trimming removed 0 bases at V and 1 base at J, with 6 bases between. The CDR3 region is CSAREGGNTEAFF. DNA for the CDR3: TGCAGTGCTAGAGAAGGGGGGAACACTGAAGCTTTCTTT.

The chain carries TRBV7-9 and TRBJ1-2, with TRBD1 as a possible D gene (6 bases). The germline V gene encodes CDR1 SEHNR and CDR2 FQNEAQ (reference sequence). Deletions cut 7 bases from V and 6 bases from J, with 18 bases between. The CDR3 length is 14 residues. The CDR3 region has the DNA TGTGCCAGCACCACAGGGTCTGATCTGGATGGCTACACCTTC. Translated: CASTTGSDLDGYTF.

This clonotype occurred many times. The rearrangement links TRBV20-1 to TRBJ1-5; a weak D match, TRBD1 (5 bases). The germline V and J ends were trimmed by 0 bases and 0 bases, with 9 bases remaining between them. The CDR3 sequence is 15 residues long. Germline V gene sequence: CDR1 DFQATT, CDR2 SNEGSKA (reference sequence). CDR3 nucleotides: TGCAGTGCTAGAGAGGGGCGGTTTAGCAATCAGCCCCAGCATTTT. It translates to CSAREGRFSNQPQHF.

The chain carries TRBV19 and TRBJ1-5; no reliable D call. CDR3 length: 14 residues. The V gene's germline CDR1 is LNHDA and CDR2 SQIVND (reference sequence). Trimming shortened V by 6 bases and J by 5 bases, and 14 bases separated the two germline ends. The CDR3 spells CASRISGKDQPQHF. CDR3 sequence (DNA): TGTGCCAGTAGAATTTCGGGGAAAGATCAGCCCCAGCATTTT. Complete variable domain (other parts from reference TRBV19 and TRBJ1-5): DGGITQSPKYLFRKEGQNVTLSCEQNLNHDAMYWYRQDPGQGLRLIYYSQIVNDFQKGDIAEGYSVSREKKESFPLTVTSAQKNPTAFYLCASRISGKDQPQHFGDGTRLSIL.

This clonotype has just a few counts. The chain links TRBV3-1 to TRBJ2-7, with 7 bases lining up with TRBD2. V dropped 3 bases and J dropped 3; count of bases not matched to a gene: 8. Germline assignment: CDR1 LGHDT and CDR2 YNNKEL (reference sequence). The CDR3 spans 15 residues. CDR3 in amino acids: CASSQVAGRIYEQYF. The CDR3 DNA reads TGTGCCAGCAGCCAGGTAGCGGGTAGGATCTACGAGCAGTACTTC.

Only one count was recorded for this clonotype. This clone may be a read error of a much larger clone one base away. This sequence joins TRBV5-4 and TRBJ2-1; D perhaps matches TRBD1 (5 bases). This CDR3 is built from 13 residues. Trimming shortened V by 10 bases and J by 0 bases, and 11 bases separated the two germline ends. Germline CDR1 SGHNT, CDR2 YYREEE (reference sequence). CDR3 DNA: TGTGCCGGCGGTAGGGGCTCCTACAATGAGCAGTTCTTC. It translates to CAGGRGSYNEQFF.

V is TRBV10-1 and J is TRBJ2-1, with a possible D match to TRBD2 (5 bases). The CDR3 is 13 amino acids. CDR1 and CDR2 (germline): WNHNN, SYGVQD (reference sequence). Trimming took off 5 bases at V and 10 bases at J, with 15 bases between the two ends. Here the CDR3 DNA reads TGCGCCAGCAGTAAAGGACTGTCAAACGAGCAGTTCTTC. Translating gives CASSKGLSNEQFF.

This clonotype appeared many times. CDR3 nucleotide sequence: TGTGCCAGTAGTATGGGTGGGAATGAGCAGTTCTTC. Its protein is CASSMGGNEQFF. The rearrangement links TRBV19 to TRBJ2-1; D gene unclear. The CDR3 is 12 residues long. From germline, CDR1 is LNHDA and CDR2 SQIVND (reference sequence). The V gene lost 3 bases and the J gene lost 7 bases, with 7 bases spanning the gap.

This rearrangement joins TRBV15 to TRBJ1-6, with D perhaps matching TRBD1 (6 bases). The CDR3 runs to 13 residues. Germline-derived CDR1 and CDR2 are LNHNV and YYDKDF (reference sequence). V lost 10 bases to trimming and J lost 8 bases, with 15 bases between them. Written as DNA, the CDR3 is TGTGCCAGCCTTGAGGGGGGCGATTCACCCCTCCACTTT. Translation: CASLEGGDSPLHF.